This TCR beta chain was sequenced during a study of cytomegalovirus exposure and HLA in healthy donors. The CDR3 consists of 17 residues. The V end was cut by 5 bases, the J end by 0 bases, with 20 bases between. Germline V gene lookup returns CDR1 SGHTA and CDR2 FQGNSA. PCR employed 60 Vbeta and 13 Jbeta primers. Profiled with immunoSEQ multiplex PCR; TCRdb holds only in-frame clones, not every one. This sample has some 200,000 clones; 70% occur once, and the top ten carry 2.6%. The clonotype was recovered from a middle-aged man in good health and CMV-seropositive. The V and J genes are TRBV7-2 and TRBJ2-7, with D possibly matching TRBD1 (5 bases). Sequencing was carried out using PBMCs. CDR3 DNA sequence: TGTGCCAGCAGCCGCCAGCAAATAGGGGCAAGCTCCTACGAGCAGTACTTC. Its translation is CASSRQQIGASSYEQYF. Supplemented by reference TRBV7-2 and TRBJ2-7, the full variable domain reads GAGVSQSPSNKVTEKGKDVELRCDPISGHTALYWYRQSLGQGLEFLIYFQGNSAPDKSGLPSDRFSAERTGGSVSTLTIQRTQQEDSAVYLCASSRQQIGASSYEQYFGPGTRLTVT.